The 29 T cell receptor beta chains reported below all come from one sample, sequenced in a study of Ad26.COV2.S vaccination and SARS-CoV-2 variants. As to treatment: around 19 received Ad26.COV2.S at low or high dose, single or two shots; about 5 received placebo; per-sample allocation not given. Sampling was done on day 63 after the first vaccine or placebo injection. Assay used: immunoSEQ multiplex PCR; TCRdb lists only in-frame clones, some missing. The repertoire consists of 300,000 to 350,000 clones, with 85% to 90% occurring once and the leading ten covering approximately 2%. Source: peripheral blood, taken in a trial of Ad26.COV2.S vaccine versus placebo. Receptors were obtained from a person between 18 and 60 years old who received the Ad26.COV2.S COVID-19 vaccine or a placebo.

This clone was observed a single time. V and J are TRBV28 and TRBJ2-5; 10 bases are a match to TRBD2. V lost 4 bases, J lost 4 bases, and 6 bases stayed unmatched. CDR3 length equals 15 residues. Germline-derived CDR1 and CDR2 are MDHEN and SYDVKM. The CDR3 sequence is CASSSRTSGGETQYF. The CDR3 DNA is TGTGCCAGCAGTTCCCGGACTAGCGGAGGAGAGACCCAGTACTTC.

The chain combines TRBV27 with TRBJ1-2; TRBD1 is a possible D gene (6 bases). Trimming stripped 1 base from V and 8 bases from J, with 11 bases between. The germline CDR1 and CDR2 sequences are MNHEY and SMNVEV (reference sequence). This CDR3 region has 13 residues. The CDR3 coding sequence is TGTGCCAGCAGTTTATTAGGGACAACCGGCTACACCTTC. It specifies CASSLLGTTGYTF.

As to this clone: A read error may produce the germline difference seen at one junction end. The rearrangement uses TRBV29-1 and TRBJ2-5, with 9 positions matching TRBD2. Looked up from germline, CDR1 is SQVTM and CDR2 is ANQGSEA. CDR3 length: 11 residues. Written as DNA, the CDR3 is TGCAGCGTTGAAGCCGGACTAGCGCCGCACTTC. It yields the protein CSVEAGLAPHF.

The rearrangement links TRBV25-1 to TRBJ2-5, with 7 bases identical to TRBD2. The V gene end was trimmed by 0 bases and the J gene end by 5 bases; junction bases not matched to a gene: 9. This CDR3 contains 16 residues. Germline assignment: CDR1 MGHDK and CDR2 SYGVNS. The CDR3, as DNA: TGTGCCAGCAGTGAATATAGGGGAGGGGCATGGGAGACCCAGTACTTC. It codes for CASSEYRGGAWETQYF.

The chain is built from TRBV6-2 or TRBV6-3 and TRBJ1-5; 7 nucleotides agree with TRBD1. The CDR3 extends over 18 amino acids. J lost 3 bases, V lost 5 bases, and 16 bases had no gene match. Germline loops: CDR1 MNHEY, CDR2 SVGEGT. CDR3 sequence: CASSILQGRTKDNQPQHF. The CDR3 bases are TGTGCCAGCAGTATCCTACAGGGGAGGACAAAGGACAATCAGCCCCAGCATTTT.

This clone occurred a few times. This chain joins TRBV5-4 and TRBJ1-2, with D possibly being TRBD1 (5 bases). CDR3 size: 14 residues. Germline CDR1 and CDR2: SGHNT and YYREEE (reference sequence). V shed 2 bases and J shed 2 bases, with 10 bases lying between them. CDR3 sequence (DNA): TGTGCCAGCAGCTTCGGACGGACAAACTATGGCTACACCTTC. Amino acids: CASSFGRTNYGYTF. Combining the CDR3 with reference TRBV5-4 and TRBJ1-2 gives the whole variable domain ETGVTQSPTHLIKTRGQQVTLRCSSQSGHNTVSWYQQALGQGPQFIFQYYREEENGRGNFPPRFSGLQFPNYSSELNVNALELDDSALYLCASSFGRTNYGYTFGSGTRLTVV.

CDR3 nucleotide sequence: TGTGCCAGTGAGGTAGGCGCGAACACTGAAGCTTTCTTT. Amino acid sequence: CASEVGANTEAFF. V gene TRBV6-5 combines with J gene TRBJ1-1; D call uncertain. The CDR3 extends over 13 amino acids. V was shortened by 9 bases and J by 1 base, with 12 bases between the two germline ends. Germline CDR1 MNHEY, CDR2 SVGAGI.

V gene TRBV19 combines with J gene TRBJ2-3, with TRBD1 matching over 8 bases. Germline V gene lookup returns CDR1 LNHDA and CDR2 SQIVND (reference sequence). V was pared by 11 bases and J by 2 bases, with 9 bases of the junction left unmatched. This CDR3 spans 14 amino acids. CDR3 residues: CAAGLQGATDTQYF. The CDR3, as DNA: TGTGCCGCAGGCCTTCAGGGGGCCACAGATACGCAGTATTTT. Combining the CDR3 with reference TRBV19 and TRBJ2-3 gives the whole variable domain DGGITQSPKYLFRKEGQNVTLSCEQNLNHDAMYWYRQDPGQGLRLIYYSQIVNDFQKGDIAEGYSVSREKKESFPLTVTSAQKNPTAFYLCAAGLQGATDTQYFGPGTRLTVL.

The chain recombines TRBV4-2 with TRBJ2-5; TRBD2 aligns across 8 bases. Germline loops: CDR1 LGHNA, CDR2 YNFKEQ. This CDR3 region has 16 residues. J gave up 5 bases and V 2 bases, and 10 bases lay outside the gene matches. CDR3 sequence: CASSQRTGLAGETQYF. Here the CDR3 DNA reads TGTGCCAGCAGCCAAAGAACCGGACTAGCCGGGGAGACCCAGTACTTC.

Of note for this clone: It is likely a read error, because the conserved phenylalanine at the end of the CDR3 is missing. Because the CDR3's place on the DNA is in doubt, the DNA is left out and the CDR3 is given as listed by TCRdb. The chain carries TRBV5-6 and TRBJ2-7; the D call in the table, TRBD1, was not verified against the DNA. CDR1 is SGHDT and CDR2 is YYEEEE in the germline V gene. The length of the CDR3 is 12 amino acids, counting both ends. The CDR3 loop reads CASSPGTGGAVL.

V gene TRBV12-3 or TRBV12-4 combines with J gene TRBJ2-7; no clear D. V was cut by 5 bases and J by 7 bases, with 15 bases left in between. CDR3 size: 13 residues. The CDR3 loop is CASSPGSFWEQYF. The CDR3, as DNA: TGTGCCAGCAGTCCCGGGTCCTTCTGGGAGCAGTACTTC.

The gene calls are TRBV7-2 and TRBJ2-7; unclear D gene. The CDR3 is 11 amino acids. V lost 5 bases, J lost 2 bases, and 4 bases lay in between. CDR1 is SGHTA, CDR2 FQGNSA, per germline. The CDR3 spells CASSRTYEQYF. The CDR3, as DNA: TGTGCCAGCAGCCGGACCTACGAGCAGTACTTC.

This clone was seen ten or more times. A junction end diverges from the germline sequence, so it may reflect a read error. J is TRBJ1-1 and V is TRBV3-1 (or the pseudogene TRBV3-2); 10 bases are a match to TRBD1. The germline V gene has CDR1 LGHDT and CDR2 YNNKEL (reference sequence). The CDR3 consists of 16 residues. CDR3 residues: CASSQDRGSPAADAFF. The CDR3 DNA sequence: TGTGCCAGCAGCCAGGACAGGGGGAGTCCGGCGGCTGACGCTTTCTTT.

The rearrangement uses TRBV3-1 (or the pseudogene TRBV3-2) and TRBJ2-1, with TRBD1 identical over 8 bases. V lost 3 bases to trimming and J lost 9 bases; unmatched junction nucleotides: 13. Germline CDR1 reads LGHDT; CDR2 reads YNNKEL (reference sequence). The CDR3 has 16 residues. The CDR3 bases are TGTGCCAGCAGCCACCCAGGGGGCTCAGGCCAAGGTGAGCAGTTCTTC. It specifies CASSHPGGSGQGEQFF.

J is TRBJ2-7 and V is TRBV14, with D perhaps TRBD1 (7 bases). The CDR3 is 13 residues long. V gave up 3 bases and J gave up 11 bases, with 17 bases separating them. Per the germline V gene, CDR1 is SGHDN and CDR2 is FVKESK. CDR3 sequence (DNA): TGTGCCAGCAGCCAGTCCCCAGGGGGGCTCGAGTACTTC. It specifies CASSQSPGGLEYF.

The count of this clone is one. This chain uses TRBV7-2 with TRBJ2-5, with D possibly TRBD1 on 5 matching bases. This CDR3 region has 16 residues. Trimming took 3 bases from V and 6 from J, leaving 20 bases between them. CDR1 is SGHTA, CDR2 FQGNSA, per germline. This chain's CDR3 is CASSLIRASDGKTQYF. Here the CDR3 DNA reads TGTGCCAGCAGCTTGATCAGGGCGAGTGATGGGAAGACCCAGTACTTC. The full variable domain, its missing parts supplied by reference TRBV7-2 and TRBJ2-5, is GAGVSQSPSNKVTEKGKDVELRCDPISGHTALYWYRQSLGQGLEFLIYFQGNSAPDKSGLPSDRFSAERTGGSVSTLTIQRTQQEDSAVYLCASSLIRASDGKTQYFGPGTRLLVL.

This chain joins TRBV11-2 and TRBJ2-2; TRBD2 aligns across 8 bases. There are 14 residues in the CDR3. The germline V gene has CDR1 SGHAT and CDR2 FQNNGV. V was clipped by 5 bases and J by 4 bases; unmatched bases: 3. The CDR3 DNA sequence: TGTGCCAGCAGCAACAGCGGGGGCACCGGGGAGCTGTTTTTT. This gives the protein CASSNSGGTGELFF.

The chain links TRBV6-2 or TRBV6-3 to TRBJ1-1; tentatively, D is TRBD1 (6 bases). This CDR3 is 17 amino acids long. Germline loops: CDR1 MNHEY, CDR2 SVGEGT. Deletions cut 5 bases from V and 0 bases from J, with 19 bases between. CDR3 residues: CASSGIRKGHLNTEAFF. The CDR3 nucleotides read TGTGCCAGCAGTGGCATAAGGAAGGGACATTTGAACACTGAAGCTTTCTTT.

The chain has TRBV19 and TRBJ1-2, with a weak D call TRBD1 (5 bases). Germline V lookup: CDR1 LNHDA, CDR2 SQIVND (reference sequence). The CDR3 sequence is 16 residues long. V was shortened by 5 bases and J by 2 bases, with 18 bases between the two germline ends. CDR3 nucleotides: TGTGCCAGTAGTCCCCGGGGGACTTCTGAAAACTATGGCTACACCTTC. Protein sequence: CASSPRGTSENYGYTF.

This chain links TRBV6-5 with TRBJ1-2; D gene uncertain. Deletions cut 2 bases from V and 7 bases from J, with 14 bases between. The CDR3 extends over 14 amino acids. Germline loops: CDR1 MNHEY, CDR2 SVGAGI. The CDR3 DNA follows: TGTGCCAGCAGTTACGGGTCCCTCGCAGGTGGCTACACCTTC. This encodes CASSYGSLAGGYTF.

CDR3 bases: TGTGCCAGCTCACCCGCGGGGGGCAATCAGCCCCAGCATTTT. This encodes CASSPAGGNQPQHF. V usage is TRBV18 and J usage is TRBJ1-5; perhaps TRBD1 as D (5 bases). V was pared by 3 bases and J by 2 bases, with 8 bases between. The CDR3 sequence is 14 residues long. Germline V gene data show CDR1 as KGHSH and CDR2 as LQKENI.

J is TRBJ1-1 and V is TRBV3-1 (or the pseudogene TRBV3-2); the D is unclear. The V and J ends lost 5 bases and 0 bases respectively, with 7 bases between them. This CDR3 spans 13 amino acids. Germline CDR1 and CDR2: LGHDT and YNNKEL (reference sequence). The CDR3 sequence: CASSSKMNTEAFF. In DNA form, the CDR3 reads TGTGCCAGCAGCTCCAAGATGAACACTGAAGCTTTCTTT.

The table lists this clone with a count of one. The V and J genes are TRBV18 and TRBJ2-7; 7 bases are shared with TRBD1. Trimming removed 3 bases from V and 3 bases from J; junction bases left unmatched: 8. The CDR3 length is 15 residues. CDR1 KGHSH and CDR2 LQKENI come from the germline V gene. The CDR3 sequence: CASSPPGQVYYEQYF. Written as DNA, the CDR3 is TGTGCCAGCTCACCCCCAGGACAGGTTTACTACGAGCAGTACTTC.

The chain links TRBV5-4 to TRBJ2-3; 8 bases map to TRBD2. The V and J ends lost 0 bases and 2 bases, in that order; junction bases with no gene match: 5. The CDR3 has 16 residues. Germline V gene lookup returns CDR1 SGHNT and CDR2 YYREEE (reference sequence). The CDR3 reads CASSLVLRGDTDTQYF. DNA of the CDR3: TGTGCCAGCAGCTTGGTCTTGCGGGGGGACACAGATACGCAGTATTTT.

The CDR3 nucleotides read TGTGCCAGCAGTGAACAGGACAGGATGCTACGTCAGCCCCAGCATTTT. Translation gives CASSEQDRMLRQPQHF. This sequence joins TRBV6-1 and TRBJ1-5; 7 positions agree with TRBD1. With 2 bases clipped from V and 6 bases from J, the junction kept 10 bases outside the gene matches. Per germline, CDR1 MNHNS and CDR2 SASEGT. CDR3 length equals 16 residues.

The chain has TRBV7-8 and TRBJ1-2; no definite D call. Per germline, CDR1 SGHVS and CDR2 FQNEAQ. Deletions cut 1 base from V and 4 bases from J, with 25 bases between. The CDR3 length is 19 residues. The CDR3 nucleotides read TGTGCCAGCAGCTTAGGGGCAGCGTTTCGCCTTAAAACAACCTATGGCTACACCTTC. Its protein is CASSLGAAFRLKTTYGYTF.

The V gene is TRBV19, the J gene TRBJ1-2, with D perhaps TRBD1 (5 bases). In germline, CDR1 is LNHDA, CDR2 SQIVND (reference sequence). V lost 7 bases and J 4 bases, leaving 16 bases between the germline ends. The CDR3 contains 14 residues. CDR3 sequence (DNA): TGTGCCAGTACCTCTCCTCAGGGTGGCTATGGCTACACCTTC. Translated: CASTSPQGGYGYTF.

The chain recombines TRBV6-6 with TRBJ1-6, with D unclear. Germline V gene data show CDR1 as MNHNY and CDR2 as SVGAGI (reference sequence). CDR3 length equals 12 residues. Deletions cut 1 base from V and 8 bases from J, with 3 bases between. The CDR3 nucleotides are TGTGCCAGCAGTTACTTGGATTCACCCCTCCACTTT. Protein: CASSYLDSPLHF.

The chain recombines TRBV5-4 with TRBJ2-5; possibly TRBD1 for D (5 bases). Germline V CDR1 and CDR2: SGHNT, YYREEE (reference sequence). The CDR3 has 14 amino acids. The ends were cut back, 4 bases at V and 5 bases at J, with 15 bases in the middle. The CDR3 here is CASSTFGPGETQYF. CDR3 nucleotides: TGTGCCAGCAGCACCTTCGGACCAGGGGAGACCCAGTACTTC.